This passage covers 26 T cell receptor beta chains from one sample sequenced in a study of Ad26.COV2.S vaccination and SARS-CoV-2 variants. Assay used: immunoSEQ multiplex PCR; TCRdb lists only in-frame clones, some missing. The sample lists a few hundred thousand clones; 87% were seen once. Treatment specified: 19 received Ad26.COV2.S at low or high dose, single or two shots; 5 received placebo; per-sample allocation not given. At day 63 after the first vaccine or placebo injection, samples were drawn. Sample: peripheral blood, taken in a trial of Ad26.COV2.S vaccine versus placebo. The origin of the receptors is a person between 18 and 60 years old who received the Ad26.COV2.S COVID-19 vaccine or a placebo.

Comments on this clone: Other nucleotide sequences from this sample produce the same CDR3. V and J are TRBV18 and TRBJ1-1; D call uncertain. This CDR3 contains 13 residues. Between the trimmed V and J ends, which lost 6 bases and 1 base, there was a span of 9 bases. From germline, CDR1 is KGHSH and CDR2 LQKENI. The CDR3 region has the DNA TGTGCCAGCTCTCCCGACCAGAACACTGAAGCTTTCTTT. Its protein product is CASSPDQNTEAFF. The complete variable domain, with remaining parts taken from reference TRBV18 and TRBJ1-1, reads NAGVMQNPRHLVRRRGQEARLRCSPMKGHSHVYWYRQLPEEGLKFMVYLQKENIIDESGMPKERFSAEFPKEGPSILRIQQVVRGDSAAYFCASSPDQNTEAFFGQGTRLTVV.

This clone was counted a single time. This chain connects TRBV6-2 or TRBV6-3 to TRBJ1-5; 8 nucleotides line up with TRBD1. The CDR3 is 16 residues long. CDR1 is MNHEY, CDR2 SVGEGT, per germline. Unmatched junction bases numbered 7, after V lost 5 bases and J lost 1 base. The CDR3 DNA reads TGTGCCAGCAGTCCCTTAGGACAGGGCAGCAATCAGCCCCAGCATTTT. Amino acid sequence: CASSPLGQGSNQPQHF.

This clone was detected only once. The CDR3 DNA sequence: TGTGCCAGCAGCTCGGAGGGCTATGGCTACACCTTC. It codes for CASSSEGYGYTF. This chain connects TRBV7-3 to TRBJ1-2, with no clear D. Germline V CDR1 and CDR2: SGHTA, FQGTGA. The V gene lost 4 bases and the J gene lost 4 bases, with 7 bases spanning the gap. The length of the CDR3 is 12 residues.

This sequence joins TRBV7-2 and TRBJ2-1; perhaps TRBD2 as D (6 bases). The V gene lost 1 base and the J gene lost 2 bases, with 9 bases spanning the gap. The CDR3 totals 15 residues. Germline V CDR1 and CDR2: SGHTA, FQGNSA. Written as DNA, the CDR3 is TGTGCCAGCAGCTTAGTGGGAGGTACCTACAATGAGCAGTTCTTC. This sequence encodes CASSLVGGTYNEQFF. The full variable domain, in which reference TRBV7-2 and TRBJ2-1 provide the parts outside the CDR3, is GAGVSQSPSNKVTEKGKDVELRCDPISGHTALYWYRQSLGQGLEFLIYFQGNSAPDKSGLPSDRFSAERTGGSVSTLTIQRTQQEDSAVYLCASSLVGGTYNEQFFGPGTRLTVL.

The genes are TRBV9 and TRBJ2-1; 11 nucleotides agree with TRBD1. Germline values: CDR1 SGDLS, CDR2 YYNGEE. The CDR3 totals 14 residues. Trimming at V came to 3 bases and at J to 10 bases, leaving 6 bases not matched to a gene. The CDR3 coding sequence is TGTGCCAGCAGCGAGGACAGGGGGCAAAGAGAGCAGTTCTTC. This translates into CASSEDRGQREQFF.

This chain links TRBV11-3 with TRBJ1-4, with D uncertain. In germline, CDR1 is SGHNT, CDR2 YENEEA. The V end lost 1 base, the J end lost 6 bases, and 9 bases lay between the germline ends. There are 14 residues in the CDR3. The CDR3 DNA follows: TGTGCCAGCAGCTTAGGGCCAGCGGATGAAAAACTGTTTTTT. Translated, it gives CASSLGPADEKLFF.

The chain couples TRBV30 to TRBJ1-2; 8 bases align to TRBD1. Germline assignment: CDR1 GTSNPN and CDR2 SVGIG (reference sequence). The V and J ends lost 1 base and 8 bases, in that order; junction bases with no gene match: 15. CDR3 size: 16 residues. The CDR3 DNA reads as TGTGCCTGGAGTGGTCTGTCAGGGGGCATTAATGGAGGCTACACCTTC. This codes for CAWSGLSGGINGGYTF.

The chain is built from TRBV7-6 and TRBJ2-2; 13 bases map to TRBD2. CDR1 is SGHVS, CDR2 FNYEAQ, per germline. This CDR3 region has 16 residues. The V gene end was trimmed by 2 bases and the J gene end by 4 bases; junction bases not matched to a gene: 1. CDR3 amino acids: CASSLTSGGATGELFF. In DNA form, the CDR3 reads TGTGCCAGCAGCTTAACTAGCGGGGGGGCCACCGGGGAGCTGTTTTTT.

The rearrangement links TRBV12-3 or TRBV12-4 to TRBJ2-7; perhaps TRBD2 as D (6 bases). Trimming removed 5 bases at V and 4 bases at J, with 12 bases between. This CDR3 has 13 residues. DNA of the CDR3: TGTGCCAGCAGTCGGGACTTGCCATACGAGCAGTACTTC. Translation gives CASSRDLPYEQYF.

The rearrangement links TRBV2 to TRBJ1-5, with D tentatively TRBD1 (6 bases). The CDR3 runs 14 residues. V was trimmed by 4 bases and J by 6 bases, leaving 13 bases between them. The germline V gene encodes CDR1 SNHLY and CDR2 FYNNEI. This chain's CDR3 is CASSGGGGGQPQHF. The CDR3 DNA follows: TGTGCCAGCAGTGGGGGCGGGGGCGGTCAGCCCCAGCATTTT.

The chain links TRBV3-1 (or the pseudogene TRBV3-2) to TRBJ2-1; D ambiguous. Germline loops: CDR1 LGHDT, CDR2 YNNKEL (reference sequence). V gave up 1 base and J gave up 3 bases, with 7 bases separating them. The CDR3 extends over 14 amino acids. CDR3 bases: TGTGCCAGCAGCCAAGTCTCGGACTACAATGAGCAGTTCTTC. It specifies CASSQVSDYNEQFF.

The chain recombines TRBV19 with TRBJ2-2, with 8 bases matching TRBD1. In germline, CDR1 is LNHDA, CDR2 SQIVND (reference sequence). With V trimmed by 3 bases and J by 7 bases, 4 bases remained unmatched. The CDR3 extends over 14 amino acids. This chain's CDR3 is CASSIQGASGELFF. The CDR3 DNA is TGTGCCAGTAGTATCCAGGGGGCCAGCGGGGAGCTGTTTTTT. The full variable domain, with the rest looked up from reference TRBV19 and TRBJ2-2, is DGGITQSPKYLFRKEGQNVTLSCEQNLNHDAMYWYRQDPGQGLRLIYYSQIVNDFQKGDIAEGYSVSREKKESFPLTVTSAQKNPTAFYLCASSIQGASGELFFGEGSRLTVL.

The chain couples TRBV5-4 to TRBJ2-3; 8 nucleotides line up with TRBD1. Germline CDR1 reads SGHNT; CDR2 reads YYREEE (reference sequence). The J segment lost 4 bases and the V segment lost 4 bases, leaving 8 bases of the junction unmatched. The CDR3 loop spans 15 amino acids. CDR3 in amino acids: CASSTRQGWADTQYF. The CDR3 region has the DNA TGTGCCAGCAGCACAAGACAGGGGTGGGCAGATACGCAGTATTTT.

The CDR3 loop reads CASSQVLITEAANTEAFF. The CDR3 region has the DNA TGCGCCAGCAGCCAAGTACTTATAACCGAAGCCGCGAACACTGAAGCTTTCTTT. This chain connects TRBV4-3 to TRBJ1-1; D remains ambiguous. Germline assignment: CDR1 LGHNA and CDR2 YSLEER. The CDR3 extends over 18 amino acids. V lost 1 base, J lost 1 base, and 19 bases lay in between.

The CDR3, as DNA: TGCGCCAGCAGCCAAAGAGGCGTCGGGGAGGCGAATTCACCCCTCCACTTT. Amino acids: CASSQRGVGEANSPLHF. The chain links TRBV4-1 to TRBJ1-6, with no clear D. CDR1 is MGHRA, CDR2 YSYEKL, per germline. The CDR3 contains 17 residues. The germline V and J ends were trimmed by 2 bases and 7 bases, with 18 bases remaining between them.

The chain links TRBV6-5 to TRBJ2-7; TRBD1 matches 10 bases. Germline V gene data show CDR1 as MNHEY and CDR2 as SVGAGI. The CDR3 length is 15 residues. The junction had 6 bases not matched to a gene; V was cut back by 2 bases and J by 5 bases. For the CDR3, the DNA is TGTGCCAGCAGTTACGCGAGACAGGGGGCTGACGAGCAGTACTTC. The encoded protein is CASSYARQGADEQYF.

This chain links TRBV4-2 with TRBJ2-2; 8 bases align to TRBD1. The junction had 9 bases not matched to a gene; V was cut back by 2 bases and J by 7 bases. Germline lookup yields CDR1 LGHNA and CDR2 YNFKEQ. CDR3 length: 16 amino acids. CDR3 nucleotide sequence: TGTGCCAGCAGCCAACCCAGGAACAGGGGGATCGGGGAGCTGTTTTTT. This encodes CASSQPRNRGIGELFF.

J is TRBJ2-5 and V is TRBV6-5, with D possibly being TRBD1 or TRBD2 (6 bases each). The CDR3 is made up of 15 amino acids. V shed 1 base and J shed 7 bases, with 16 bases lying between them. Per the germline V gene, CDR1 is MNHEY and CDR2 is SVGAGI. DNA of the CDR3: TGTGCCAGCAGTTACTATCGGGACACCGGGGGGACCCAGTACTTC. Amino acids: CASSYYRDTGGTQYF.

The chain couples TRBV12-5 to TRBJ1-2; D unclear. The CDR3 contains 13 residues. V lost 5 bases to trimming and J lost 5 bases, with 12 bases between them. Per the germline V gene, CDR1 is LGHNT and CDR2 is FRNRAP. CDR3 bases: TGTGCTAGTGGTCCCGCCCTGGGATATGGCTACACCTTC. Translating it yields CASGPALGYGYTF.

The chain couples TRBV29-1 to TRBJ1-1, with D unresolved. Germline CDR1 and CDR2: SQVTM and ANQGSEA. Trimming removed 4 bases from V and 1 base from J, with 13 bases in between. This CDR3 has 14 residues. The CDR3 coding sequence is TGCAGCGTTGGTGGCCGGACCTGGAACACTGAAGCTTTCTTT. Translated: CSVGGRTWNTEAFF.

This chain connects TRBV7-2 to TRBJ1-1; D remains ambiguous. Trimming cost V 1 base and J 1 base, with 10 bases left between them. This CDR3 region has 15 residues. CDR1 is SGHTA, CDR2 FQGNSA, per germline. DNA for the CDR3: TGTGCCAGCAGCTTAGATGGCCAGCCGAACACTGAAGCTTTCTTT. This sequence encodes CASSLDGQPNTEAFF. Drawing the rest from reference TRBV7-2 and TRBJ1-1, the complete variable domain is GAGVSQSPSNKVTEKGKDVELRCDPISGHTALYWYRQSLGQGLEFLIYFQGNSAPDKSGLPSDRFSAERTGGSVSTLTIQRTQQEDSAVYLCASSLDGQPNTEAFFGQGTRLTVV.

CDR3 sequence reads: CASSRLDRGDEQYF. The CDR3 nucleotides read TGTGCCAGCAGCCGTCTCGACAGGGGCGACGAGCAGTACTTC. The V gene is TRBV9, the J gene TRBJ2-7; the match to TRBD1 covers 8 bases. Germline assignment: CDR1 SGDLS and CDR2 YYNGEE. The trim removed 4 bases at V and 5 bases at J, leaving 8 bases unmatched. The length of the CDR3 is 14 residues.

CDR3 loop: CASSRLVAYEQYF. In DNA, the CDR3 is TGTGCCAGCAGTCGACTGGTTGCCTACGAGCAGTACTTC. The V gene is TRBV7-2, the J gene TRBJ2-7; D is unresolved. V lost 6 bases to trimming and J lost 2 bases, with 11 bases between them. Germline CDR1 reads SGHTA; CDR2 reads FQGNSA. The CDR3 runs to 13 residues.

In regard to this clone: The sample carries other DNA sequences with the same CDR3. The chain joins TRBV30 to TRBJ1-3; possible D gene TRBD1, 5 bases. This CDR3 is built from 13 residues. Germline lookup yields CDR1 GTSNPN and CDR2 SVGIG (reference sequence). The ends were cut back, 1 base at V and 3 bases at J, with 7 bases in the middle. For the CDR3, the DNA is TGTGCCTGGAGTGAGGGGAGTGGAAACACCATATATTTT. As protein: CAWSEGSGNTIYF. The whole variable domain, filled in from reference TRBV30 and TRBJ1-3, reads SQTIHQWPATLVQPVGSPLSLECTVEGTSNPNLYWYRQAAGRGLQLLFYSVGIGQISSEVPQNLSASRPQDRQFILSSKKLLLSDSGFYLCAWSEGSGNTIYFGEGSWLTVV.

This chain joins TRBV13 and TRBJ2-7, with 9 positions matching TRBD1. Germline V lookup: CDR1 PRHDT, CDR2 FYEKMQ (reference sequence). Unmatched junction bases numbered 6, after V lost 5 bases and J lost 4 bases. The CDR3 spans 14 residues. CDR3 residues: CASSPQGADYEQYF. As DNA, the CDR3 is TGTGCCAGCAGCCCACAGGGGGCCGATTACGAGCAGTACTTC.

The gene calls are TRBV27 and TRBJ1-1; weak D call: TRBD1 (6 bases). Trimming cost V 0 bases and J 1 base, with 15 bases left between them. CDR3 length: 17 amino acids. Per the germline V gene, CDR1 is MNHEY and CDR2 is SMNVEV (reference sequence). CDR3 bases: TGTGCCAGCAGTTTATCGACTTGGAAAGGGGGGAACACTGAAGCTTTCTTT. Protein sequence: CASSLSTWKGGNTEAFF.